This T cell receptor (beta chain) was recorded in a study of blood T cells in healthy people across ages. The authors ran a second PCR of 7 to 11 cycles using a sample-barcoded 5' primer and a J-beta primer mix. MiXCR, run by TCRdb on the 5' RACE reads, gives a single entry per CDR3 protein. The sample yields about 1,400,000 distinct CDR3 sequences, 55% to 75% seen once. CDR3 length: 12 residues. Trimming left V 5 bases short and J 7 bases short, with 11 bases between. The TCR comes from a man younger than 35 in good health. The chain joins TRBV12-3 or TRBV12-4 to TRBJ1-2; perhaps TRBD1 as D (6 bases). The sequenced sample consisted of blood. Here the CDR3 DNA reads TGTGCCAGCAGTGGGGGGCGCCTTGGCTACACCTTC. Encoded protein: CASSGGRLGYTF.